These T cell receptor beta chains were read from a single sample in a study of T cells in Graves' hyperthyroidism and ophthalmopathy. TCRdb used MiXCR to reprocess the multiplex PCR reads, holding one entry per CDR3 protein. The sample lists 300,000 to 450,000 distinct CDR3 sequences, about 15% occurring once. Input material: blood. Every receptor here comes from an older woman with Graves' hyperthyroidism. CDR3s include the opening cysteine and the closing phenylalanine or tryptophan. Fields, in order: clone size, CDR3 length, J gene, V gene, D gene, CDR3 DNA, CDR3 protein. The D gene is left open where the match is weak. Clone size is given for some rows only: seen once, a few or many times, or a class if the clone is expanded.

>many|22|TRBJ2-1|TRBV2|TRBD2
TGTGCCAGCAGGGCCGGGACTAGCGGGAGTCCGCTTCCTCTGAGCTCCTACAATGAGCAGTTCTTC
CASRAGTSGSPLPLSSYNEQFF
>few|14|TRBJ2-1|TRBV25-1|TRBD2
TGTGCCAGCAGTCAGGGCGGGAGTAACAATGAGCAGTTCTTC
CASSQGGSNNEQFF
>.|12|TRBJ2-1|TRBV7-3|.
TGTGCCAGCAGCTTAAGCCAAAATGAGCAGTTCTTC
CASSLSQNEQFF
>many|14|TRBJ1-6|TRBV6-1|.
TGTGCCAGCAGATCCGGGGCCCGAAATTCACCCCTCCACTTT
CASRSGARNSPLHF
>many|16|TRBJ2-3|TRBV30|TRBD1
TGTGCCTGGAGCTTCGGCCGGACAGGGGGCGCAGATACGCAGTATTTT
CAWSFGRTGGADTQYF
>many|13|TRBJ2-1|TRBV3-1|TRBD2
TGTGCCAGCAGCCAAAGCGGGGCGGATCGGGAGTTCTTC
CASSQSGADREFF
>many|15|TRBJ1-4|TRBV7-9|.
TGTGCCAGCACCCTGGGGGTGGGGACACTTGAAAAACTGTTTTTT
CASTLGVGTLEKLFF
>many|14|TRBJ2-3|TRBV20-1|.
TGCAGTGCTCCGCGGTTGGGAGTAACAGATACGCAGTATTTT
CSAPRLGVTDTQYF
>many|17|TRBJ2-7|TRBV20-1|TRBD2
TGCAGTGCTAGGGCCCTTGGGACTAGCGGGAGCTTGGACGAGCAGTACTTC
CSARALGTSGSLDEQYF
>many|16|TRBJ2-7|TRBV5-8|.
TGTGCCAGCAGCTTGGTGGTCCGGTGGGGATACTACGAGCAGTACTTC
CASSLVVRWGYYEQYF
>many|15|TRBJ2-3|TRBV6-2/TRBV6-3|.
TGTGCCAGCACCACCCCGGGGGCTAACACAGATACGCAGTATTTT
CASTTPGANTDTQYF
>many|12|TRBJ1-2|TRBV30|.
TGTGCCTGGAGTGTAGATAGGGGAGGCTACACCTTC
CAWSVDRGGYTF
>.|16|TRBJ1-5|TRBV28|TRBD1
TGTGCCAGCCAGCCGGACATCGGGACAGATAATCAGCCCCAGCATTTT
CASQPDIGTDNQPQHF
>.|17|TRBJ2-2|TRBV11-2|TRBD2
TGTGCCAGCAGCTTGCAAAAGACTAGCGGCAACACCGGGGAGCTGTTTTTT
CASSLQKTSGNTGELFF
>many|15|TRBJ2-1|TRBV7-2|TRBD2
TGTGCCAGCAGCTTAGGGACTAGCGGGGACAATGAGCAGTTCTTC
CASSLGTSGDNEQFF
>many|14|TRBJ2-7|TRBV3-1|.
TGTGCCAGCAGCCAAGCAGGGACGAGCCACGAGCAGTACTTC
CASSQAGTSHEQYF
>many|14|TRBJ2-7|TRBV6-1|.
TGTGCCAGCACCGAAAGTGGCGGTTCCTACGAGCAGTACTTC
CASTESGGSYEQYF
>many|13|TRBJ2-5|TRBV29-1|TRBD1
TGCAGCATTGGACAGGGCTTTCAAGAGACCCAGTACTTC
CSIGQGFQETQYF
>few|16|TRBJ2-5|TRBV15|TRBD1
TGTGCCACCAGCAGAGATCGGGCAGGGGGCTTTGAGACCCAGTACTTC
CATSRDRAGGFETQYF
>many|15|TRBJ1-5|TRBV6-5|.
TGTGCCAGCAGTTACTCTTCGGGGTCTAATCAGCCCCAGCATTTT
CASSYSSGSNQPQHF
>.|15|TRBJ2-1|TRBV27|.
TGTGCCAGCAGTTTACGGGACGCAGGGTACAATGAGCAGTTCTTC
CASSLRDAGYNEQFF
>many|17|TRBJ2-1|TRBV11-3|TRBD2
TGTGCCAGCAGCCGTTACCCGACTAGCGGGTACAGCAATGAGCAGTTCTTC
CASSRYPTSGYSNEQFF
>many|16|TRBJ2-7|TRBV11-2|.
TGTGCCAGCAGCCGAGCCTGGGGGGCAAGCTCCTACGAGCAGTACTTC
CASSRAWGASSYEQYF
>many|14|TRBJ2-3|TRBV6-2/TRBV6-3|.
TGTGCCAGCAGTTACGCCAGGGGTTTAGATACGCAGTATTTT
CASSYARGLDTQYF
>.|17|TRBJ2-5|TRBV5-4|TRBD1
TGTGCCAGCAGCCTAGGGACAGGGGCCGGGAGGAAAGAGACCCAGTACTTC
CASSLGTGAGRKETQYF
>many|12|TRBJ2-4|TRBV20-1|.
TGCAGTGCTAGAGGCGGTGGGGACATTCAGTACTTC
CSARGGGDIQYF
>few|15|TRBJ2-7|TRBV10-3|TRBD1
TGTGCCATCAGGCCCCAGGGGGCGTACTCCTACGAGCAGTACTTC
CAIRPQGAYSYEQYF
>.|15|TRBJ2-7|TRBV28|TRBD1
TGTGCCAGCAGTCCCTCCCTGACAGGGGGCTACGAGCAGTACTTC
CASSPSLTGGYEQYF
>.|16|TRBJ2-5|TRBV7-3|TRBD1
TGTGCCAGCAGCCAAGATAGGGGACAGTTCCAAGAGACCCAGTACTTC
CASSQDRGQFQETQYF
>many|14|TRBJ2-6|TRBV18|TRBD1
TGTGCCAGCTCACCATCGACAGGGTCTAACGTCCTGACTTTC
CASSPSTGSNVLTF
>many|17|TRBJ2-5|TRBV28|TRBD2
TGTGCCAGCAGTTTATTGACTAGCGGGATTGGAGGGAGGGCCCAGTACTTC
CASSLLTSGIGGRAQYF
>many|14|TRBJ2-2|TRBV29-1|.
TGCAGCATCCGACCGGGACCTGACACCGGGGAGCTGTTTTTT
CSIRPGPDTGELFF
>few|15|TRBJ2-1|TRBV19|.
TGTGCCAGTAGTATAATATACTCATCTTACAATGAGCAGTTCTTC
CASSIIYSSYNEQFF
>many|16|TRBJ2-2|TRBV27|TRBD2
TGTGCCAGCAGACGGGCTAGCGGGAGTTACACCGGGGAGCTGTTTTTT
CASRRASGSYTGELFF
>many|14|TRBJ2-5|TRBV7-9|.
TGTGCCAGCAGCTTCCTGCGGGGCCAAGAGACCCAGTACTTC
CASSFLRGQETQYF
>few|13|TRBJ2-5|TRBV7-9|TRBD2
TGTGCCAGCAGCCAAGGACTAGTCTACATACCGTACTTC
CASSQGLVYIPYF
>few|13|TRBJ2-1|TRBV5-4|TRBD1
TGTGCCAGCAGCAGGACAGGGGACAATGAGCAGTTCTTC
CASSRTGDNEQFF
>.|14|TRBJ1-2|TRBV15|TRBD1
TGTGCCACCAGCAGCGGCAGGGGGTTCTATGGCTACACCTTC
CATSSGRGFYGYTF
>.|15|TRBJ2-5|TRBV19|.
TGTGCCAGTAGTACCCCGGGACTGGACCAAGAGACCCAGTACTTC
CASSTPGLDQETQYF
>.|13|TRBJ1-1|TRBV24-1|.
TGTGCCACCAGTGAATCGTGGGGGACTGAAGCTTTCTTT
CATSESWGTEAFF
>many|15|TRBJ2-2|TRBV28|TRBD1
TGTGCCAGCAGCTCTAGACAGGGAAGGATCGGGGAGCTGTTTTTT
CASSSRQGRIGELFF
>.|12|TRBJ2-7|TRBV7-9|.
TGTGCCAGCAGTGACAGCTACTCATGGCAGTACTTC
CASSDSYSWQYF
>many|13|TRBJ2-3|TRBV30|.
TGTGCCTGGAGTGTACGATCCACAGATACGCAGTATTTT
CAWSVRSTDTQYF
>.|14|TRBJ1-2|TRBV11-3|.
TGTGCCAGCAGCCCCTTCGACAGTCTCGGTGGCTACACCTTC
CASSPFDSLGGYTF
>.|15|TRBJ1-1|TRBV9|.
TGTGCCAGCAGCCTATGGTCCCAACCCTCCACTGAAGCTTTCTTT
CASSLWSQPSTEAFF
>many|10|TRBJ2-7|TRBV2|.
TGTGCCAGCGGCCTCTACGAGCAGTACTTC
CASGLYEQYF
>.|15|TRBJ2-1|TRBV3-1|TRBD2
TGTGCCAGCAGCCCATATAGACTAGCGGGAAGAGAGCAGTTCTTC
CASSPYRLAGREQFF
>many|12|TRBJ2-5|TRBV2|.
TGTGCCAGCACTGCGCTACAAGAGACCCAGTACTTC
CASTALQETQYF
>.|15|TRBJ2-1|TRBV7-9|.
TGTGCCAGCACCCGAGGGGGTCTCGTGTGGAATGAGCAGTTCTTC
CASTRGGLVWNEQFF
>few|16|TRBJ2-5|TRBV5-1|TRBD2
TGCGCCAGCAGCTTGGGGTCAACGGGAGGCGGGGAGACCCAGTACTTC
CASSLGSTGGGETQYF
>many|14|TRBJ1-2|TRBV24-1|.
TGTGCCACCAGTGATTTGAACGTTAACTATGGCTACACCTTC
CATSDLNVNYGYTF
>few|16|TRBJ2-3|TRBV11-2|.
TGTGCCAGCAGCCGGGACCTCGGGACGGGCTCAGATACGCAGTATTTT
CASSRDLGTGSDTQYF
>many|14|TRBJ2-4|TRBV7-2|TRBD1
TGTGCCAGCAGCCCACAGGGGGCGGGAACCATTCAGTACTTC
CASSPQGAGTIQYF
>many|15|TRBJ2-1|TRBV27|TRBD2
TGTGCCAGCAGTTTAGCGGGAGGCGCGAGCAATGAGCAGTTCTTC
CASSLAGGASNEQFF
>.|15|TRBJ2-7|TRBV10-2|TRBD1
TGCGCCAGCAGTGAGACCCCACGGGACAGCTTTGAGCAGTACTTC
CASSETPRDSFEQYF